The TCR beta chain described here comes from a study of Ad26.COV2.S vaccination and SARS-CoV-2 variants. Study outcomes and limitations: Spike-specific TCR breadth ran higher among vaccine recipients than placebo recipients.

Treatment in this sample: roughly 18 received Ad26.COV2.S at low or high dose, single or two shots; 5 received placebo; per-sample allocation not given. Collection of samples fell on day 63 after the first vaccine or placebo injection. In the vaccine, an Ad26 vector expressed the SARS-CoV-2 spike of the Wuhan strain. In regard to this clone: Its antigen is currently unknown.

The repertoire was sequenced with immunoSEQ multiplex PCR; TCRdb's copy has only in-frame clones and lacks some. The sample gives around 320,000 clones, just under 85% of which show up once; 2.1% is in the top ten. Germline V lookup: CDR1 SGHAT, CDR2 FQNNGV. The CDR3 spans 15 residues. With 0 bases removed from V and 3 bases from J, the gap between germline ends came to 8 bases. This material consisted of peripheral blood, taken in a trial of Ad26.COV2.S vaccine versus placebo. The chain carries TRBV11-2 and TRBJ1-4; D gene uncertain. The receptor was isolated from a person between 18 and 65 years old who received the Ad26.COV2.S COVID-19 vaccine or a placebo. The chain's CDR3 is CASSLESLSNEKLFF. The CDR3 DNA follows: TGTGCCAGCAGCTTAGAATCGCTCTCTAATGAAAAACTGTTTTTT.